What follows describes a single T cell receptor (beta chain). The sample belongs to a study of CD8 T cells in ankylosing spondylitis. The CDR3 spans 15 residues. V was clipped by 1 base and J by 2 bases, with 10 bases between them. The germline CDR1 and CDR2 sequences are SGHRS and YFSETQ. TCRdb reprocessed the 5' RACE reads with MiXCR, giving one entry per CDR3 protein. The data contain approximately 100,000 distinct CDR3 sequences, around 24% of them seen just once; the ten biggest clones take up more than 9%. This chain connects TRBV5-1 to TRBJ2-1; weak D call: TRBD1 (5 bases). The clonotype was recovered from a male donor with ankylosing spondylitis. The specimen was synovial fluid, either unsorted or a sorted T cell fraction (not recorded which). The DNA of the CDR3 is TGCGCCAGCAGCTTGTCGCCAGGGACCTACAATGAGCAGTTCTTC. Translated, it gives CASSLSPGTYNEQFF.